Listed below are T cell receptor beta chains from one sample, sequenced in a study of neurological immune-mediated disorders. MiXCR, applied by TCRdb to the 5' RACE reads, yields one record per CDR3 protein. Among 30,000 to 35,000 distinct CDR3 sequences listed, approximately 4% were seen once. The specimen sequenced was CD4+ T cells from blood. The source of these receptors is a woman aged 40 to 49 in good health. CDR3s include the opening cysteine and the closing phenylalanine or tryptophan. The D gene is left open where the match is weak. The size field is filled for only some rows; it gives once, few, many or a size class.

abundance	v_gene	d_gene	j_gene	CDR3nt	CDR3aa
many	TRBV3-1	TRBD2	TRBJ2-1	TGTGCCAGCAGTCAGGAGCGGGGGGAAAACAATGAGCAGTTCTTC	CASSQERGENNEQFF
NA	TRBV10-3	TRBD1	TRBJ2-7	TGTGCCATCAGTCGACAGGGGGCCTACGAGCAGTACTTC	CAISRQGAYEQYF
medium-sized	TRBV12-3/TRBV12-4	NA	TRBJ1-2	TGTGCCAGCAGTTCAAGGGAGAACTATGGCTACACCTTC	CASSSRENYGYTF
many	TRBV12-3/TRBV12-4	NA	TRBJ1-5	TGTGCCAGCAGCCCGTCCTGGATGGGGAATCAGCCCCAGCATTTT	CASSPSWMGNQPQHF
large	TRBV20-1	NA	TRBJ2-3	TGCAGTGCGTGGGCCGGGGGAACAGATACGCAGTATTTT	CSAWAGGTDTQYF
many	TRBV10-3	NA	TRBJ1-3	TGTGCCATCAGTGAGTCGATGGTGACATTCGGAGGCGGAAACACCATATATTTT	CAISESMVTFGGGNTIYF
many	TRBV7-9	TRBD2	TRBJ2-7	TGTGCCAGCAGCTTATCCACACTAGCGGCCTACGAGCAGTACTTC	CASSLSTLAAYEQYF
many	TRBV7-9	NA	TRBJ2-7	TGTGCCAGCAGCCGACAAGACTACGAGCAGTACTTC	CASSRQDYEQYF
many	TRBV27	TRBD1	TRBJ2-2	TGTGCCAGTGGCCCCGGGACAGGGGACCCTAACACCGGGGAGCTGTTTTTT	CASGPGTGDPNTGELFF
many	TRBV12-3/TRBV12-4	NA	TRBJ1-2	TGTGCCAGCAGTTTGGGTAACTATGGCTACACCTTC	CASSLGNYGYTF
many	TRBV2	NA	TRBJ2-6	TGTGCCAGCAACCCCCTCAGGGACTCTGGGGCCAACGTCCTGACTTTC	CASNPLRDSGANVLTF
many	TRBV29-1	TRBD1	TRBJ1-4	TGCAGCGTTCGGACAGGGTCGAGGGAAAAACTGTTTTTT	CSVRTGSREKLFF
many	TRBV29-1	NA	TRBJ1-4	TGCAGCGCACGGGAGAATGAAAAACTGTTTTTT	CSARENEKLFF
medium-sized	TRBV29-1	NA	TRBJ1-1	TGCAGCGTGTGGCGGGGCCCGGCGACTGAAGCTTTCTTT	CSVWRGPATEAFF
many	TRBV7-8	TRBD1	TRBJ1-1	TGTGCCAGCAGCCATCCACCCGGGACAGGCATCACTGAAGCTTTCTTT	CASSHPPGTGITEAFF
many	TRBV5-1	TRBD1	TRBJ1-1	TGCGCCAGCAGCTCGACAGGGGGCTCGAACACTGAAGCTTTCTTT	CASSSTGGSNTEAFF
many	TRBV29-1	TRBD1	TRBJ2-6	TGCAGCGTGATGCCGGGACAGCCCCGTTCATCTGGGGCCAACGTCCTGACTTTC	CSVMPGQPRSSGANVLTF
many	TRBV10-3	NA	TRBJ2-1	TGTGCCATCAGTGACAGCCTGGGGCCTGGCTACAATGAGCAGTTCTTC	CAISDSLGPGYNEQFF
many	TRBV6-5	NA	TRBJ2-1	TGTGCCAGCAGCCACCGCCAACAGGTACATGAGCAGTTCTTC	CASSHRQQVHEQFF
many	TRBV5-1	TRBD2	TRBJ2-1	TGCGCCAGCAGTCTCGGACTAGCGGGAGACAATGAGCAGTTCTTC	CASSLGLAGDNEQFF
many	TRBV5-1	NA	TRBJ1-5	TGCGCCAGCAGCTTATCACAGGGTGCGCAGCCCCAGCATTTT	CASSLSQGAQPQHF
NA	TRBV20-1	NA	TRBJ1-2	TGCAGTGCTCTTACAGGGAGTGGCGGCTACACCTTC	CSALTGSGGYTF
NA	TRBV2	NA	TRBJ2-4	TGTGCCAGCAGTGACCCGATGACCATTAGGGACATTCAGTACTTC	CASSDPMTIRDIQYF
many	TRBV28	NA	TRBJ2-5	TGTGCCAGCAGTTTAGAGAAGAGGACCCAGTACTTC	CASSLEKRTQYF
many	TRBV20-1	TRBD2	TRBJ2-7	TGCAGTGCTCGCGACTCTAGCGGGGGGGCCTACGAGCAGTACTTC	CSARDSSGGAYEQYF
many	TRBV7-2	NA	TRBJ2-5	TGTGCCAGCAGCTTAGAGGGGTACCAAGAGACCCAGTACTTC	CASSLEGYQETQYF
many	TRBV10-2	NA	TRBJ1-1	TGCGCCAGCAGTGAGTCGATCAGAGGGCGGGGTGCCGGGAGTACTGAAGCTTTCTTT	CASSESIRGRGAGSTEAFF
many	TRBV5-1	NA	TRBJ2-2	TGCGCCAGCAGCTCGTCCAGTATCGGGGAGCTGTTTTTT	CASSSSSIGELFF
many	TRBV20-1	NA	TRBJ2-6	TGCAGTGCTAGAGAAGGGTCTGGGGCCAACGTCCTGACTTTC	CSAREGSGANVLTF
many	TRBV6-5	NA	TRBJ1-2	TGTGCCAGCAGTTACTCGGGGCGACAGGACGCCTATGGCTACACCTTC	CASSYSGRQDAYGYTF
many	TRBV10-3	TRBD1	TRBJ1-1	TGTGCCATCAGGGGACAGGCGACGAACACTGAAGCTTTCTTT	CAIRGQATNTEAFF
many	TRBV6-6	NA	TRBJ1-1	TGTGCCAGCACCCTTGCCAGGGGAGTGGTGAACACTGAAGCTTTCTTT	CASTLARGVVNTEAFF
many	TRBV3-1	NA	TRBJ2-7	TGTGCCAGCAGCCAAGCGCCCCCAGGGGGGGGATCCTACGAGCAGTACTTC	CASSQAPPGGGSYEQYF
many	TRBV5-1	TRBD2	TRBJ2-1	TGCGCCAGCAGCTCCGGACTAGCAGAAGCATCGGAGCAGTTCTTC	CASSSGLAEASEQFF
many	TRBV20-1	NA	TRBJ2-3	TGCAGTGCTAGAGATATCGGGAGATCGCGGTTAGATACGCAGTATTTT	CSARDIGRSRLDTQYF
few	TRBV30	NA	TRBJ2-6	TGTGCCTGGACACCCTCTGGGGCCAACGTCCTGACTTTC	CAWTPSGANVLTF
many	TRBV12-3/TRBV12-4	TRBD2	TRBJ2-7	TGTGCCAGCAGTTCCTATAGCGGGGGGAGGTACGAGCAGTACTTC	CASSSYSGGRYEQYF
many	TRBV4-2	NA	TRBJ2-1	TGTGCCAGCAGCCAAGATCCGCTAGCCGGTAGTGAGCAGTTCTTC	CASSQDPLAGSEQFF
many	TRBV20-1	TRBD2	TRBJ2-7	TGCAGTGCTGTTACACCTAGCGGGAGTATCTACGAGCAGTACTTC	CSAVTPSGSIYEQYF
many	TRBV4-1	TRBD2	TRBJ2-3	TGCGCCAGCAGCCAAGAGCGGGGGGCTAGGACAGATACGCAGTATTTT	CASSQERGARTDTQYF
many	TRBV20-1	TRBD1	TRBJ1-1	TGCAGTGCTACCCCCGGGACAGAAAGATCTGAAGCTTTCTTT	CSATPGTERSEAFF
many	TRBV4-1	NA	TRBJ2-5	TGCGCCAGCAGCCGTCTAAACCCCTCAGTGGCGGCCAAGATCACCCAGTACTTC	CASSRLNPSVAAKITQYF
many	TRBV4-2	NA	TRBJ1-4	TGTGCCAGCAGCCAAGATACCGGGGGGGATGAGGAAAAACTGTTTTTT	CASSQDTGGDEEKLFF
many	TRBV5-1	NA	TRBJ1-2	TGCGCCAGCAGCCCCGGGACCTTAACCCTGGGCTACACCTTC	CASSPGTLTLGYTF
many	TRBV5-6	NA	TRBJ2-3	TGTGCCAGCAGCAGGCTCTTAGATACGCAGTATTTT	CASSRLLDTQYF
many	TRBV7-3	NA	TRBJ1-5	TGTGCCAGCAGTCAAACAGGCGGTCAGCCCCAGCATTTT	CASSQTGGQPQHF
many	TRBV28	TRBD1	TRBJ2-7	TGTGCCAGCAGGACAGGGTATCGGGAGCAGTACTTC	CASRTGYREQYF
many	TRBV20-1	NA	TRBJ2-1	TGCAGTGCTAGAGACCCCAATACGCCCCTAGCTGAGCAGTTCTTC	CSARDPNTPLAEQFF
many	TRBV20-1	NA	TRBJ2-5	TGCAGTGCTAGAGATTTAAGGGCCCAGTACTTC	CSARDLRAQYF
many	TRBV4-1	TRBD2	TRBJ2-2	TGCGCCAGCAGCCAAGAAGAGGTCGGGAGACTAGCGGTCAACACCGGGGAGCTGTTTTTT	CASSQEEVGRLAVNTGELFF
many	TRBV28	NA	TRBJ2-4	TGTGCCAGCCGGACCTCCGGGGAAAACATTCAGTACTTC	CASRTSGENIQYF
many	TRBV20-1	TRBD2	TRBJ2-7	TGCAGTGCTAGATCCGGGACTAGCTTAAGCGAGCAGTACTTC	CSARSGTSLSEQYF
many	TRBV20-1	TRBD2	TRBJ2-3	TGCAGTGCCAGACTAGCGGGAGTTAAAGATACGCAGTATTTT	CSARLAGVKDTQYF
many	TRBV5-1	NA	TRBJ1-2	TGCGCCAGCAACCTCGACAGCACATTGAACCATGGCTACACCTTC	CASNLDSTLNHGYTF